This T cell receptor (beta chain) was retrieved from a study of Tregs in tolerant kidney transplant recipients. In the study overall: A roughly 3-day belatacept mixed lymphocyte reaction, sometimes plus 5-day graft donor restimulation, preceded CD4+CD25+CD127- sorting.

TCRdb keeps only in-frame clones here, not all; method: immunoSEQ multiplex PCR. The sample shows 15,000 to 20,000 clones, roughly 65% of them seen only once. Germline values: CDR1 SGHRS, CDR2 YFSETQ. This CDR3 is built from 16 residues. The junction had 13 bases not matched to a gene; V was cut back by 4 bases and J by 7 bases. Regarding this clone: Its matching antigen is unknown.

The sequencing sample was made of Tregs from blood cultured with allogeneic cells. The TCR sequence derives from a human donor in good health. The V call is TRBV5-1, the J call TRBJ1-4, with 7 bases fitting TRBD1. The CDR3 DNA sequence: TGCGCCAGCAGCGCCTTAACCGGGACAGCGGGTGAAAAACTGTTTTTT. It codes for CASSALTGTAGEKLFF.